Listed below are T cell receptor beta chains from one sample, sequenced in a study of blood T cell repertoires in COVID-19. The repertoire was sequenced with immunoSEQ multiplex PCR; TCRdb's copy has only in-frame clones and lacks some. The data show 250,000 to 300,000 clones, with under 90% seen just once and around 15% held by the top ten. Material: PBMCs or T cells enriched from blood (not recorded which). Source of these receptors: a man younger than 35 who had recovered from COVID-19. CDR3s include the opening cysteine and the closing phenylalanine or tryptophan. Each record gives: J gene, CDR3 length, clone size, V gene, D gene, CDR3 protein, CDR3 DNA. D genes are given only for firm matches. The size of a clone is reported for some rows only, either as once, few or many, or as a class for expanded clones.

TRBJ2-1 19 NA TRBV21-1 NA CASSKPPWTSGSAYNEQFF TGTGCCAGCAGCAAACCTCCTTGGACTAGCGGGAGCGCCTACAATGAGCAGTTCTTC
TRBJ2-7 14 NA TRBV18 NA CASSGESSGYEQYF TGTGCCAGCTCAGGGGAGAGCTCGGGCTACGAGCAGTACTTC
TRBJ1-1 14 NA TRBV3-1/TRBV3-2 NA CASSLPGRDAEAFF TGTGCCAGCAGCCTGCCTGGCAGGGATGCTGAAGCTTTCTTT
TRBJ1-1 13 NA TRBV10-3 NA CAHRVEGNTEAFF TGTGCCCACCGGGTCGAGGGGAACACTGAAGCTTTCTTT
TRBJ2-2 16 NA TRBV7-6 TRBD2 CASRASGGGNTGELFF TGTGCCTCCCGCGCTAGCGGGGGGGGGAACACCGGGGAGCTGTTTTTT
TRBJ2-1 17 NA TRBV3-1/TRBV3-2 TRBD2 CASSQVVRLAGDNEQFF TGTGCCAGCAGCCAAGTAGTCAGACTAGCGGGTGACAATGAGCAGTTCTTC
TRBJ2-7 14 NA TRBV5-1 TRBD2 CASSLLAGGYEQYF TGCGCCAGCAGCTTACTAGCGGGGGGGTACGAGCAGTACTTC
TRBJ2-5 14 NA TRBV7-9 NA CASTLLRREETQYF TGTGCCAGCACCCTACTTAGGAGGGAAGAGACCCAGTACTTC
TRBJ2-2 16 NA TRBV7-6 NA CASTRWDRGNTGELFF TGTGCCAGCACCCGCTGGGATAGGGGGAACACCGGGGAGCTGTTTTTT
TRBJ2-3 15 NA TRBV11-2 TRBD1 CASSFPGTDTDTQYF TGTGCCAGCAGCTTTCCCGGGACAGACACAGATACGCAGTATTTT
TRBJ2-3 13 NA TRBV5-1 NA CASSSVSTDTQYF TGCGCCAGCAGCTCGGTGAGCACAGATACGCAGTATTTT
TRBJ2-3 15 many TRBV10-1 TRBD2 CASSPGTRDTDTQYF TGCGCCAGCAGTCCCGGGACTAGGGACACAGATACGCAGTATTTT
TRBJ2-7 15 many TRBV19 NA CASSIPGRETYEQYF TGTGCCAGTAGTATCCCGGGACGGGAGACCTACGAGCAGTACTTC
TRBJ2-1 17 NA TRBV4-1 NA CASSQDVAGAPYNEQFF TGCGCCAGCAGCCAAGACGTGGCAGGGGCCCCCTACAATGAGCAGTTCTTC
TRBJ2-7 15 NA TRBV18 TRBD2 CASSPQTSGDYEQYF TGTGCCAGCTCACCACAGACTAGCGGGGACTACGAGCAGTACTTC
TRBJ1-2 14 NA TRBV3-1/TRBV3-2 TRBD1 CASSHNDRAHGYTF TGTGCCAGCAGTCATAATGACAGGGCGCATGGCTACACCTTC
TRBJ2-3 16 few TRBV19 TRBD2 CASTPTSGAGRDTQYF TGTGCCAGTACCCCAACTAGCGGGGCCGGTCGAGATACGCAGTATTTT
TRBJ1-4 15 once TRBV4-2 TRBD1 CASSQLRDSREKLFF TGTGCCAGCAGCCAACTCCGGGACAGCCGTGAAAAACTGTTTTTT
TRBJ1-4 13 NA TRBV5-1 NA CASGAGTNEKLFF TGCGCCAGCGGTGCAGGAACTAATGAAAAACTGTTTTTT
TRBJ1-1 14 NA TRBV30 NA CAWSVAGRNTEAFF TGTGCCTGGAGTGTAGCCGGGAGGAACACTGAAGCTTTCTTT
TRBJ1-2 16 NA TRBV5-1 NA CASSFDRSNRDYGYTF TGCGCCAGCAGCTTCGACCGAAGCAACCGGGACTATGGCTACACCTTC
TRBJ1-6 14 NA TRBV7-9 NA CASSLTDSNSPLHF TGTGCCAGCAGCTTAACAGATTCTAATTCACCCCTCCACTTT
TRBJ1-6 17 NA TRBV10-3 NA CAISESTRSSYNSPLHF TGTGCCATCAGTGAGTCAACAAGGAGCTCCTATAATTCACCCCTCCACTTT
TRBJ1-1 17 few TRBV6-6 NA CASSPRSQGPMNTEAFF TGTGCCAGCAGTCCCCGCTCGCAGGGCCCCATGAACACTGAAGCTTTCTTT
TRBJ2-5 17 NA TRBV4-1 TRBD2 CASSQGKGGREQETQYF TGCGCCAGCAGCCAAGGGAAAGGTGGGCGGGAGCAAGAGACCCAGTACTTC
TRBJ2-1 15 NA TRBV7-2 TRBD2 CASSLETSGYNEQFF TGTGCCAGCAGCTTAGAAACTAGCGGCTACAATGAGCAGTTCTTC
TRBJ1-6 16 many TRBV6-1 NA CASSDGIGSYNSPLHF TGTGCCAGCAGTGACGGGATCGGCTCCTATAATTCACCCCTCCACTTT
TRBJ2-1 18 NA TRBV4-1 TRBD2 CASRHPVTTSADYNEQFF TGCGCCAGCAGGCATCCGGTTACCACTAGCGCGGACTACAATGAGCAGTTCTTC
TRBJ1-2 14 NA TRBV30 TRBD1 CAWSNQGAHYGYTF TGTGCCTGGAGTAATCAGGGGGCTCACTATGGCTACACCTTC
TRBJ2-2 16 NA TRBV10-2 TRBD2 CASSDPRGAYTGELFF TGCGCCAGCAGCGACCCGCGGGGGGCATACACCGGGGAGCTGTTTTTT
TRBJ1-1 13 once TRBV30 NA CAWSGQGNTEAFF TGTGCCTGGTCTGGGCAGGGGAACACTGAAGCTTTCTTT
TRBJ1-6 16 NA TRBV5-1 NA CASRLDGAGYNSPLHF TGCGCCAGCAGGTTGGACGGCGCGGGCTATAATTCACCCCTCCACTTT
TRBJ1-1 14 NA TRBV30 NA CAWSVTLRNTEAFF TGTGCCTGGAGTGTAACCCTGAGGAACACTGAAGCTTTCTTT
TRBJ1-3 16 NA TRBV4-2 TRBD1 CASSQAQGQGGNTIYF TGTGCCAGCAGCCAAGCCCAGGGACAGGGTGGAAACACCATATATTTT
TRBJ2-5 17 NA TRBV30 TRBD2 CAWRRTSGGPRWETQYF TGTGCCTGGCGGCGGACTAGCGGGGGACCCCGGTGGGAGACCCAGTACTTC
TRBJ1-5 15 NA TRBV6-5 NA CASSNYGNLNQPQHF TGTGCCAGCAGCAATTACGGGAATCTAAATCAGCCCCAGCATTTT
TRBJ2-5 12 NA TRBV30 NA CAWSTDTETQYF TGTGCCTGGAGTACGGACACGGAGACCCAGTACTTC
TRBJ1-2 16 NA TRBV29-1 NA CSVETPAGGNRYGYTF TGCAGCGTTGAAACCCCGGCGGGGGGCAACCGCTATGGCTACACCTTC
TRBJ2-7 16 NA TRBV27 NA CASSLSAQGWSYEQYF TGTGCCAGCAGTTTATCTGCCCAGGGGTGGTCCTACGAGCAGTACTTC
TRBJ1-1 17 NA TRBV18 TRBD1 CASSGSGGAILDTEAFF TGTGCCAGCTCTGGATCAGGGGGCGCAATTCTGGACACTGAAGCTTTCTTT
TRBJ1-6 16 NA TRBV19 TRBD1 CASSAQGDYNNSPLHF TGTGCCAGTAGCGCACAGGGGGATTACAATAATTCACCCCTCCACTTT
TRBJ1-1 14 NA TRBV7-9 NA CASSPRVSATEAFF TGTGCCAGCAGCCCCAGGGTCTCCGCCACTGAAGCTTTCTTT
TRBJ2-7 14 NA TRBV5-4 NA CASSLRGNSYEQYF TGTGCCAGCAGCTTGAGAGGGAACAGTTACGAGCAGTACTTC
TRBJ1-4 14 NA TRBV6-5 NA CATLRDKVNEKLFF TGTGCCACTCTTCGGGACAAGGTTAATGAAAAACTGTTTTTT
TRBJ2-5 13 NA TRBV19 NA CASSTLTEETQYF TGTGCCAGTAGTACCCTGACAGAAGAGACCCAGTACTTC
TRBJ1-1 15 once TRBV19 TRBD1 CASSIATGLNTEAFF TGTGCCAGTAGTATAGCGACAGGGTTGAACACTGAAGCTTTCTTT
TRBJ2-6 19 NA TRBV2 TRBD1 CASSDTSGQGARGANVLTF TGTGCCAGCAGTGATACGTCCGGACAGGGGGCACGTGGGGCCAACGTCCTGACTTTC
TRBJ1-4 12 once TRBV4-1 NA CASSQGQTKPTF TGCGCCAGCAGCCAAGGACAGACCAAACCGACTTTT
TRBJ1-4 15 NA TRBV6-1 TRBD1 CASSEPGQGNEKLFF TGTGCCAGCAGTGAACCGGGACAGGGGAATGAAAAACTGTTTTTT
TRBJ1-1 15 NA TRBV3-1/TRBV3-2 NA CASSLRGRLNTEAFF TGTGCCAGCAGTCTTAGGGGCAGGTTGAACACTGAAGCTTTCTTT
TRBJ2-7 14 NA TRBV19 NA CASSTSQGTYEQYF TGTGCCAGTAGTACCTCCCAGGGCACCTACGAGCAGTACTTC
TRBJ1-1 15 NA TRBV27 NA CASSPGGATNTEAFF TGTGCCAGCAGTCCCGGTGGGGCTACGAACACTGAAGCTTTCTTT
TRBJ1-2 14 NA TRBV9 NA CASSVGIGDYGYTF TGTGCCAGCAGCGTAGGTATAGGGGACTATGGCTACACCTTC
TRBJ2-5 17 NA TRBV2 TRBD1 CASSEMGDWTGGKAQYF TGTGCCAGCAGTGAAATGGGGGACTGGACAGGGGGAAAGGCCCAGTACTTC
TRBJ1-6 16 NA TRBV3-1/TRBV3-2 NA CASSQAQQVGNSPLHF TGTGCCAGCAGCCAAGCCCAACAGGTTGGGAATTCACCCCTCCACTTT
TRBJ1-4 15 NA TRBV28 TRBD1 CASSPSTGIVEKLFF TGTGCCAGCAGTCCCTCGACAGGGATTGTTGAAAAACTGTTTTTT
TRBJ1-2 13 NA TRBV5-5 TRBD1 CASSIFGTEGYTF TGTGCCAGCAGCATATTTGGGACAGAGGGCTACACCTTC
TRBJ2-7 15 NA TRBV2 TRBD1 CASLSFRQGRDEQYF TGTGCCAGCCTCAGTTTCCGACAGGGAAGAGACGAGCAGTACTTC
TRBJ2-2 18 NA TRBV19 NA CASTPIPPGRQRTGELFF TGTGCCAGTACCCCCATTCCCCCCGGTCGACAGAGGACCGGGGAGCTGTTTTTT